This T cell receptor beta chain came from a study of memory CD4+ T cells and cytomegalovirus serostatus. Study details: This sample comes from healthy Belgian adults, roughly 9 CMV seropositive, some 22 seronegative.

Single viable CD3+CD4+CD8-CD45RO+ cells were sorted as the memory CD4+ T cells. The ends were cut back, 4 bases at V and 4 bases at J, with 18 bases in the middle. This CDR3 is 16 amino acids long. Germline V CDR1 and CDR2: SGHAT, FQNNGV. Study results and caveats: Each of 65 to 75 CMV-associated TCRbeta sequences occurred in one to five individuals. Median bootstrapped AUC for CMV status was just over 0.94 originally, about 0.9 US-trained.

Original processing notes: Out-of-frame sequences were removed, leaving 2 million to 2.5 million distinct TCRbeta sequences. The assay was immunoSEQ multiplex PCR, and TCRdb's table has in-frame clones only and misses some. V, J and clone size were drawn from that table, and D and trimming were deduced from the DNA. Here the sample spans 50,000 to 65,000 clones, around 82% being singletons. In regard to this clone: Its matching antigen is unknown.

This TCR was recovered from an adult in good health and CMV-seropositive. V is TRBV11-2 and J is TRBJ2-3; perhaps D is TRBD1 or TRBD2 (5 bases each). The sample comprised memory CD4+ T cells from blood. The CDR3 spells CASSSLIGTRADTQYF. The CDR3 DNA follows: TGTGCCAGCAGCTCGCTTATTGGGACCCGCGCAGATACGCAGTATTTT.